The clone carrying this T cell receptor (beta chain) appeared many times. Its antigen is not known. With molecular barcodes, quantitative 5'-RACE was used to make the TCR beta libraries. A single record per CDR3 protein comes from TCRdb applying MiXCR to the 5' RACE reads. The table lists more than 500,000 distinct CDR3 sequences, 5.3% of them singletons, with under 4.5% in the top ten. The CDR3 is 13 amino acids. Germline assignment: CDR1 DFQATT and CDR2 SNEGSKA (reference sequence). The germline V and J ends were trimmed by 4 bases and 11 bases, with 20 bases remaining between them. The data were obtained in a study of CD8 T cells in ankylosing spondylitis. Notes on the study in general: Prior work had noted some motif variants in reactive arthritis blood and synovial fluid. Disease-associated clones were reportedly significantly overrepresented in matched ankylosing spondylitis synovial fluid. Seemingly distinctive of ankylosing spondylitis blood was a TCR beta motif formed by eight highly homologous variants. Researchers report that disease-linked clones proved CD8+ and relatively rare in peripheral blood.

This clonotype was obtained from a male donor with ankylosing spondylitis. Material for sequencing was blood, either unsorted or a sorted T cell fraction (not recorded which). The rearrangement uses TRBV20-1 and TRBJ1-2, with D possibly being TRBD1 (5 bases). The CDR3 reads CSATNRDRMRYTF. DNA for the CDR3: TGCAGTGCTACGAACCGGGACCGGATGAGGTACACCTTC.